This T cell receptor beta chain originates from a study of beta chain features in type 1 diabetes. Study background: Patients shared similar age, gender and cell yields with healthy donors. Study-level points and caveats: TCRB CDR3s from Type 1 diabetes patients were moderately but significantly shorter in all four CD4+ subsets. In the patient group, naive, central memory and Treg TCRB repertoires seemed more alike than in the healthy donor group.

In regard to this clone: What it binds is not known.

cDNA synthesis used the whole RNA isolate, giving expressed TCRB sequences. Produced via immunoSEQ multiplex PCR; TCRdb's table is partial and in-frame only. The sample contains around 160,000 clones, 50% to 70% of which appear only once. Cell sorting via CD45RO/CCR7/CD25/CD127/CD95/CD27 was performed to obtain CD4+ naive, central memory, regulatory and stem cell-like memory cells. V was clipped by 2 bases and J by 4 bases; unmatched bases: 1. The CDR3 extends over 15 amino acids. Germline V gene sequence: CDR1 SGHDN, CDR2 FVKESK. The sample comprised naive CD4+ T cells from blood. V usage is TRBV14 and J usage is TRBJ2-2, with 10 nucleotides matching TRBD1. This receptor was identified in a man aged 30 to 39 with type 1 diabetes. The CDR3 DNA follows: TGTGCCAGCAGCCAACGGGACAGGGGCACCGGGGAGCTGTTTTTT. Its protein is CASSQRDRGTGELFF.